Presented here are 19 T cell receptor beta chains from one specimen sequenced in a study of identical twins. TCRdb processed the 5' RACE reads anew with MiXCR; each CDR3 protein has one entry. Of roughly 260,000 distinct CDR3 sequences listed, approximately 7.8% are singletons. The sample was also reused in another study, on yellow fever vaccine responses in identical twins.

Input material: CD8+ T cells sorted from blood. The source is a woman aged 18-30 years in good health.

This clonotype was recorded at least ten times. The chain joins TRBV4-1 to TRBJ2-4; D is ambiguous. Germline values: CDR1 MGHRA, CDR2 YSYEKL. The CDR3 runs to 14 residues. Trimming took off 1 base at V and 3 bases at J, with 7 bases between the two ends. The CDR3 region has the DNA TGCGCCAGCAGCCAAGGGGCCGGCAAAAACATTCAGTACTTC. Translating it yields CASSQGAGKNIQYF.

V is TRBV29-1 and J is TRBJ2-2; 9 positions agree with TRBD1. Germline CDR1 reads SQVTM; CDR2 reads ANQGSEA. The CDR3 covers 17 residues. V was pared by 1 base and J by 5 bases, with 11 bases of the junction left unmatched. CDR3 protein: CSVEGFGGTGRTGELFF. CDR3 nucleotide sequence: TGCAGCGTTGAAGGCTTTGGGGGGACAGGGCGGACCGGGGAGCTGTTTTTT.

This sequence joins TRBV27 and TRBJ1-5; possible D gene TRBD1, 5 bases. Between the trimmed V and J ends, which lost 4 bases and 7 bases, there was a span of 8 bases. The CDR3 loop spans 12 amino acids. CDR1 and CDR2 from the germline V gene are MNHEY and SMNVEV (reference sequence). CDR3 in DNA: TGTGCCAGCAGTTCCACAGGACAGCCCCAGCATTTT. This encodes CASSSTGQPQHF.

This clonotype has a handful of counts. The V gene is TRBV2, the J gene TRBJ2-7, with D possibly TRBD2 on 5 matching bases. Deletions cut 11 bases from V and 2 bases from J, with 16 bases between. The V gene's germline CDR1 is SNHLY and CDR2 FYNNEI. CDR3 size: 13 residues. Written as DNA, the CDR3 is TGTGCCGCCAGTCACCCTAGCCCCTACGAGCAGTACGTC. Translating it yields CAASHPSPYEQYV.

This clonotype was picked up a small number of times. This chain connects TRBV7-9 to TRBJ1-1, with a weak D call TRBD1 (5 bases). V gave up 3 bases and J gave up 1 base, with 9 bases separating them. Germline V gives CDR1 SEHNR, CDR2 FQNEAQ (reference sequence). This CDR3 has 14 amino acids. The CDR3 reads CASSFGGENTEAFF. The CDR3 nucleotides read TGTGCCAGCAGCTTCGGGGGGGAGAACACTGAAGCTTTCTTT.

There are a few counts of this clonotype. This sequence joins TRBV4-1 and TRBJ2-1; no clear D gene. V was cut by 1 base and J by 4 bases, with 5 bases left in between. The CDR3 runs 13 residues. Per germline, CDR1 MGHRA and CDR2 YSYEKL. This CDR3 is CASSQAAYNEQFF. In DNA form, the CDR3 reads TGCGCCAGCAGCCAAGCGGCTTACAATGAGCAGTTCTTC.

CDR3 region: CAITPGAQETQYF. In DNA, the CDR3 is TGTGCCATCACCCCAGGAGCGCAAGAGACCCAGTACTTC. This chain links TRBV10-3 with TRBJ2-5; no definite D call. Germline V gene lookup returns CDR1 ENHRY and CDR2 SYGVKD. The ends were cut back, 7 bases at V and 2 bases at J, with 11 bases in the middle. This CDR3 has 13 residues.

The rearrangement joins TRBV18 to TRBJ2-5; 7 nucleotides align to TRBD2. The CDR3 consists of 15 residues. Losses at the gene ends were 0 bases for V and 1 base for J; bases not matched to a gene: 2. The germline gives CDR1 KGHSH, CDR2 LQKENI. The CDR3 DNA reads as TGTGCCAGCTCACCACCGGGACTACTCCAAGAGACCCAGTACTTC. It is translated as CASSPPGLLQETQYF.

The table lists this clonotype with a few counts. The chain couples TRBV20-1 to TRBJ2-1; 12 positions match TRBD2. The germline gives CDR1 DFQATT, CDR2 SNEGSKA (reference sequence). With V trimmed by 0 bases and J by 2 bases, 8 bases remained unmatched. The CDR3 has 18 amino acids. The CDR3 coding sequence is TGCAGTGCTAGAGATTTCGGACTAGCGGGGTTGGCCTACAATGAGCAGTTCTTC. Encoded protein: CSARDFGLAGLAYNEQFF.

The chain carries TRBV7-2 and TRBJ2-1; D unclear. The CDR3 consists of 16 residues. Germline V CDR1 and CDR2: SGHTA, FQGNSA. Trimming cost V 5 bases and J 4 bases, with 18 bases left between them. CDR3 coding DNA: TGTGCCAGCAGCGAAGTCCTAGTTGAACCATACAATGAGCAGTTCTTC. Amino acid sequence: CASSEVLVEPYNEQFF.

This clonotype was seen repeatedly, ten times or more. The V gene is TRBV29-1, the J gene TRBJ2-7, with 11 nucleotides matching TRBD2. J lost 3 bases, V lost 6 bases, and 4 bases had no gene match. Germline V CDR1 and CDR2: SQVTM, ANQGSEA. The CDR3 extends over 13 amino acids. In DNA, the CDR3 is TGCAGCGTGGTAGGGACTAGCGGCTACGAGCAGTACTTC. Its translation is CSVVGTSGYEQYF.

This clonotype appeared many times. The rearrangement joins TRBV6-1 to TRBJ1-1; D remains ambiguous. V shed 6 bases and J shed 3 bases, with 23 bases lying between them. This CDR3 comprises 17 residues. Germline CDR1 reads MNHNS; CDR2 reads SASEGT. As DNA, the CDR3 is TGTGCCAGCAGAACCGGCCCCTCGACCTTAGATGACACTGAAGCTTTCTTT. The encoded protein is CASRTGPSTLDDTEAFF.

This clonotype came up a few times. The chain employs TRBV25-1 and TRBJ2-2; the D is unclear. Germline loops: CDR1 MGHDK, CDR2 SYGVNS. Trimming stripped 4 bases from V and 3 bases from J, with 3 bases between. The CDR3 sequence is 12 residues long. CDR3 residues: CASSADTGELFF. DNA for the CDR3: TGTGCCAGCAGTGCTGACACCGGGGAGCTGTTTTTT.

The chain couples TRBV7-9 to TRBJ1-1, with TRBD1 as a possible D gene (5 bases). The CDR3 consists of 13 residues. V lost 5 bases to trimming and J lost 4 bases, with 11 bases between them. The V gene's germline CDR1 is SEHNR and CDR2 FQNEAQ (reference sequence). The CDR3 here is CASSAPGPTEAFF. The CDR3, as DNA: TGTGCCAGCAGCGCCCCGGGACCCACTGAAGCTTTCTTT.

The CDR3 spells CSARDLGWHEQFF. CDR3 coding DNA: TGCAGTGCTAGAGATCTTGGTTGGCATGAGCAGTTCTTC. This chain joins TRBV20-1 and TRBJ2-1; no firm D call. This CDR3 is built from 13 residues. CDR1 and CDR2 from the germline V gene are DFQATT and SNEGSKA (reference sequence). V was trimmed by 0 bases and J by 8 bases, leaving 11 bases between them.

The chain employs TRBV6-5 and TRBJ2-5; TRBD2 matches 9 bases. V trimming: 2 bases; J trimming: 5 bases; junction bases outside the gene matches: 6. The germline CDR1 and CDR2 sequences are MNHEY and SVGAGI. This CDR3 is built from 15 residues. This CDR3 is CASSYTPAGGETQYF. CDR3 DNA: TGTGCCAGCAGTTACACTCCGGCGGGAGGGGAGACCCAGTACTTC.

At least ten counts were recorded for this clonotype. The chain uses TRBV28 and TRBJ2-1, with D hard to call. Trimming shortened V by 3 bases and J by 7 bases, and 7 bases separated the two germline ends. The CDR3 has 12 amino acids. CDR1 MDHEN and CDR2 SYDVKM come from the germline V gene. In DNA, the CDR3 is TGTGCCAGCAGTTTTTTGGGGAATGAGCAGTTCTTC. Residues: CASSFLGNEQFF.

This clonotype showed up many times. The chain combines TRBV7-9 with TRBJ2-7; D is uncertain. This CDR3 has 11 residues. Germline-derived CDR1 and CDR2 are SEHNR and FQNEAQ (reference sequence). Between the trimmed V and J ends, which lost 5 bases and 7 bases, there was a span of 9 bases. This CDR3 is CASSPGLEQYF. The CDR3, as DNA: TGTGCCAGCAGCCCCGGCTTGGAGCAGTACTTC.

The J gene is TRBJ2-1, the V gene TRBV9; weak D call: TRBD2 (7 bases). Trimming cost V 0 bases and J 2 bases, with 12 bases left between them. The length of the CDR3 is 16 residues. The V gene's germline CDR1 is SGDLS and CDR2 YYNGEE. CDR3 sequence (DNA): TGTGCCAGCAGCGTAGTGGGGGGGGGCACCTACAATGAGCAGTTCTTC. This translates into CASSVVGGGTYNEQFF.